These T cell receptor beta chains were read from a single sample in a study of T cell changes during pregnancy in multiple sclerosis. Here immunoSEQ multiplex PCR was the method, and the copy in TCRdb shows in-frame clones only, minus some. Of 25,000 to 35,000 clones in the sample, 90% were seen once. The sample consisted of CD4+ T cells from peripheral blood mononuclear cells, taken in the third trimester of pregnancy. These receptors all stem from a female donor in good health, enrolled as a control in a pregnancy study. Each CDR3 is given with its conserved first and last residue. D genes are given only for firm matches. Size is stated for part of the rows, as once, few or many counts, or as a class when the clone is expanded.

TRBV5-6,.,TRBJ2-2,.,CASSFRHQNTGELFF,TGTGCCAGCAGCTTCCGACACCAGAACACCGGGGAGCTGTTTTTT
TRBV19,.,TRBJ2-5,.,CASSILGIPPETQYF,TGTGCCAGTAGTATCTTGGGCATCCCCCCGGAAACCCAGTACTTC
TRBV7-8,TRBD1,TRBJ1-1,.,CASSSGQGRKAFF,TGTGCCAGCAGCTCGGGACAGGGAAGGAAAGCTTTCTTT
TRBV29-1,TRBD1,TRBJ2-7,.,CSVPGGQGVNEQYF,TGCAGCGTCCCGGGGGGACAGGGGGTCAACGAGCAGTACTTC
TRBV6-6,TRBD1,TRBJ2-2,.,CASRFSGQGFTGELFF,TGTGCCAGCAGATTCTCGGGACAGGGGTTCACCGGGGAGCTGTTTTTT
TRBV18,.,TRBJ1-5,.,CASSPRWTDDQPQHF,TGTGCCAGCTCACCCCGATGGACAGACGATCAGCCCCAGCATTTT
TRBV6-5,.,TRBJ1-5,few,CASRLTEGNQPQHF,TGTGCCAGCAGATTGACAGAAGGCAATCAGCCCCAGCATTTT
TRBV25-1,.,TRBJ2-3,.,CASSEGGAHGTDTQYF,TGTGCCAGCAGTGAAGGGGGGGCTCACGGCACAGATACGCAGTATTTT
TRBV30,.,TRBJ1-2,.,CAQGPSYGYTF,TGTGCCCAGGGGCCGTCCTATGGCTACACCTTC
TRBV7-2,TRBD2,TRBJ2-3,.,CASRSAGGLKDTQYF,TGTGCCAGCAGATCCGCGGGGGGGCTGAAAGATACGCAGTATTTT
TRBV18,TRBD1,TRBJ1-1,.,CASSWGQENTEAFF,TGTGCCAGCTCGTGGGGACAGGAGAACACTGAAGCTTTCTTT
TRBV27,TRBD2,TRBJ2-5,.,CASSLSVGGGLVGTQYF,TGTGCCAGCAGTTTATCAGTTGGGGGGGGGTTGGTAGGGACCCAGTACTTC
TRBV10-3,.,TRBJ1-2,.,CATAGGGVGGYTF,TGTGCCACCGCCGGGGGGGGAGTAGGTGGCTACACCTTC
TRBV6-1,.,TRBJ2-5,.,CASSEAVRVPGETQYF,TGTGCCAGCAGTGAAGCTGTGCGAGTCCCCGGGGAGACCCAGTACTTC
TRBV7-9,.,TRBJ1-1,.,CASSFLSGEAFF,TGTGCCAGCAGCTTTTTAAGCGGTGAAGCTTTCTTT